This T cell receptor beta chain was captured by sequencing in a study of cytomegalovirus exposure and HLA in healthy donors (dated 2017 in TCRdb). With regard to the full study: In an earlier analysis of roughly 590 of the donors, under 300 Gb of sequence data and 90 million to 120 million unique TCR beta sequences from about 190 million T cells were reported. Approximately 300 gigabases of sequencing data and roughly 81 million unique TCR sequences made up an early release that covered roughly 670 HLA-typed donors. Among the approximately 420 genotyped donors, 75% to 90% belonged to the genetic ancestry cluster associated with self-reported Caucasian donors. The study aimed to test whether signatures of past pathogen exposure could be identified by cataloging public T cell receptors. Using immunosequencing, the study profiled T cell repertoires from about 650 subjects and related those repertoires to cytomegalovirus serostatus. In addition to the first cohort of hundreds of subjects, a separate validation cohort of approximately 130 different subjects was used. To predict cytomegalovirus infection status, the study combined high-throughput TCR immunosequencing, statistical association of individual TCRs with disease status, and machine learning. To study patterns of TCR occurrence, a later analysis re-analyzed previously published TCR beta repertoires from several hundred donors and added high-resolution HLA genotyping. The later analysis used no new phenotypic data to find candidate immune exposures, relying instead on TCR beta sequences and their occurrence across donors. In an earlier analysis of around 540 of the donors, high-throughput TCR beta sequencing was used to judge whether each TCR beta V gene segment behaved as functional or pseudogenic. Alongside the repertoire data, information on donor age, sex, ethnicity and CMV serostatus was compiled. Genome-wide SNP genotypes for about 65% of the roughly 670 donors were used in a later genetic analysis, which treated that subset as a discovery cohort. All discovery cohort repertoires had been generated on a single sequencing platform. Class I and class II HLA loci were covered by the typing at four-digit resolution. Typing coverage differed by locus: A, B, C, DRB1 and DQB1 were typed in roughly 629-630 donors, DQA1 in about 500, DPA1 in 600 to 610, and DPB1 in just under 490. A handful of DR-DQ haplotypes were handled as single units for association and clustering because linkage in the cohort was strong. Among about 410 genotyped donors of the cohort, an average of around 250,000 unique TCR beta nucleotide sequences was sequenced per donor, of which about 19% were non-productive.

Here V drops 3 bases and J drops 8 bases, and the junction holds 8 bases not matched to any gene. From the cysteine through the phenylalanine, the CDR3 covers 15 amino acids. The DNA shown is the 45-base CDR3, in frame from base 1. The germline V gene yields KGHSH for CDR1 and LQKENI for CDR2. Library construction relied on the immunoSEQ multiplex PCR assay. A mixture of 60 forward primers for TCR Vbeta segments and 13 reverse primers for TCR Jbeta segments was used in the multiplex PCR. The CDR3 region of rearranged TCR beta genes was amplified from genomic DNA by a multiplex PCR assay. The Illumina HiSeq System was used to sequence the amplified TCR beta libraries as 87-base-pair reads. The paper's processing steps were these. Across the 600 to 700 repertoires, a later analysis counted 78 million or so unique TCR beta chains, roughly 11 million of which were shared by at least two donors. A nearest-neighbor algorithm error-corrected the raw reads and collapsed the reads into unique sequences, merging closely related sequences to remove PCR and sequencing errors. CDR3 sequences were aligned to IMGT reference sequences to assign V, D and J gene segments. For a sequence to be retained, at least a six-nucleotide match to both a V gene segment and a J gene segment was required. Rearrangements were classified as productive when the CDR3 lacked stop codons and remained in frame with V and J, and all other rearrangements were classified as non-productive. CDR3 was defined according to IMGT convention as the region running from the second conserved V-encoded cysteine to the conserved J-encoded phenylalanine. Sequences without an unambiguous match to a single V gene segment were excluded from the earlier analysis of about 600 of the donors. In an earlier analysis of 500 to 750 of the donors, V segments were called functional above 56.7% productive rearrangements and were called segregating when the between-donor standard deviation exceeded 5%. A statistical classification framework was built for diagnosing cytomegalovirus status from the catalog of TCR beta chain sequences. V and J gene assignment, in a later analysis, came from comparing TCR nucleotide sequences with IMGT/GENE-DB human TR gene sequences. A later analysis assigned CDR3 sequences and most-parsimonious VDJ recombination scenarios with the TCRdist pipeline. In a later analysis, each TCR beta chain was defined by its CDR3 amino acid sequence together with its V-gene family, and reads lacking a unique V-gene family were excluded. A later analysis removed 592 highly shared, low-generation-probability nucleotide sequences to deal with suspected cross-contamination and a sequencing artifact. A later analysis calculated a clonal expansion index for each public chain from normalized within-repertoire ranks of inferred template counts. A later analysis computed generation probabilities with a VDJ recombination model fitted to out-of-frame rearrangements, and checked the results against IGoR. In a later analysis, hypergeometric tests were used to score TCR-TCR, TCR-HLA and TCR-CMV co-occurrence, with a repertoire-size bias correction applied to TCR pairs. In a later analysis, false discovery rates were estimated by permuting HLA or CMV assignments 20 times. In a later analysis, co-occurring TCRs were grouped using DBSCAN, with TCRdist sequence similarity added in when clustering inside HLA-allele-positive subsets. Co-occurrence clustering excluded repertoires with fewer than 30,000 or more than 120,000 public chains, plus five with anomalous nucleotide sharing. Held by TCRdb, this immuneACCESS table contains in-frame sequences only and omits some clones. Under half of the omission traces to an unresolved V gene where checked; the cause of the rest is unknown. V and J calls plus clone size are reproduced from that table; the DNA served to infer D and trimming. The sample table records 100,000 to 150,000 clones; around 78% of these occur just once. Less than 2% of the sample rests with the top ten.

Summary of the overall study and its limitations: HLA typing was unavailable for some donors at each locus, so association tests used only the typed subset. CMV serostatus was the only immune exposure information available for the cohort. V-gene and J-gene trimming of TCR beta chains was associated with a missense DCLRE1C variant in a later genetic analysis, and the association was replicated in an independent cohort. A cluster of highly shared sequence variants was judged likely to be a technical artifact of the sequencing pipeline. Linkage disequilibrium might explain the correlated functional status among segregating V segments, but an unknown experimental factor could not be ruled out. The cohort was sequenced for TCR beta chains only, and without alpha or paired-chain data the features that could be detected were limited. The study gave a list of some 150 TCR beta chains associated with cytomegalovirus. Most TCR sequences were seen in very few donors, while some public TCRs were found in many individuals. A further reported finding was that TCR beta sequences accurately predicted the HLA-A and HLA-B alleles for most subjects in the first cohort. When HLA alleles, especially DR and DQ, strongly co-occurred, attributing TCR associations to individual alleles was difficult. Some IMGT-functional V segments, including TRBV6-2 and TRBV6-3, could not be told apart with the 87-base-pair reads, so those segments were excluded. A later analysis associated 15,000 to 20,000 TCR beta sequences with specific HLA alleles at a false discovery rate of 0.05. According to a later analysis, most CMV-associated TCR beta chains appeared to be HLA-restricted, and the HLA associations seemed to be driven largely by CMV exposure. According to a later analysis, parvovirus B19, influenza, CMV and Epstein-Barr virus appeared linked to several top co-occurrence clusters. In a later analysis, HLA-associated TCR beta chains showed more clonal expansion and lower generation probabilities than non-associated chains that were equally common. The earlier analysis of fewer than 750 of the donors excluded roughly 16 rarely observed V segments, including chromosome 9 orphons, because counts were too low. The classifier was reported to diagnose cytomegalovirus status with high specificity and sensitivity in both the original cohort and the validation cohort. According to the authors, the approach could potentially be generalized to other disease states and immunological phenotypes. In a later analysis, the rate of TCR association differed among HLA loci, with DRB1 alleles having the most associated TCRs and HLA-C alleles having the fewest. In vitro tests confirmed that a few of the cytomegalovirus-associated TCR beta chains recognize cytomegalovirus antigens. In a later genetic analysis, fewer N-insertions in productive TCRs were reported among donors in an Asian-associated ancestry cluster than the approximately 670-donor mean. The presence/absence analyses assumed that sequencing depth was roughly uniform across donors, and that assumption may not be true. An earlier analysis of some 560 of the donors showed that most TCR beta V segments appeared in productive rearrangements either about 90% or about 30% of the time, which broadly matched IMGT annotations.

This clone has only one observation. Its antigen has not been determined. No much larger clonotype is one base removed from it; base qualities were not supplied. The cohort comprised some 680 healthy bone marrow donors. All cohort members were sampled while nominally healthy, although unrecorded immune exposures were likely present. The donor tested CMV seronegative and was one of the 352 seronegative cohort members. A peripheral blood sample was collected from each donor, and TCR beta sequencing was performed on peripheral blood mononuclear cells. The Qiagen DNeasy Blood Extraction Kit was used to extract genomic DNA from the blood cell samples.

The sequence links TRBV18 to TRBJ1-4; 8 bases in the middle match TRBD1. Specimen: PBMCs. The source is a woman in her forties or fifties in good health and CMV-seronegative. Here is the DNA: TGTGCCAGCTCACCTTCGGACAGGGCCGTCGAAAAACTGTTTTTT. Protein translation: CASSPSDRAVEKLFF.